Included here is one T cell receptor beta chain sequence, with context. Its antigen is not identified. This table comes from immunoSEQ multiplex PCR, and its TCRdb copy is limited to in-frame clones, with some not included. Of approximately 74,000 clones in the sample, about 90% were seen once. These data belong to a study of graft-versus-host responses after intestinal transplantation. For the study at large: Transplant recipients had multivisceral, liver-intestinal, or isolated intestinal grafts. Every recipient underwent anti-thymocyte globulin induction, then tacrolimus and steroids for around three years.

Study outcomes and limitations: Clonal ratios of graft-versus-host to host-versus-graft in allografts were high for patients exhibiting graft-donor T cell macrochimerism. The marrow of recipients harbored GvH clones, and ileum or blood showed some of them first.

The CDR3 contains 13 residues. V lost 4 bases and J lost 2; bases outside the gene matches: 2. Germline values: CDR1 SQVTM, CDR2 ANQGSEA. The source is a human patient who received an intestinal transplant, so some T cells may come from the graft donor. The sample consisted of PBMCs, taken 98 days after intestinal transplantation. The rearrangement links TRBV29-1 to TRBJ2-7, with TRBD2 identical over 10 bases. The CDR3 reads CSVGTSGAYEQYF. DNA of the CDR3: TGCAGCGTTGGGACTAGCGGAGCCTACGAGCAGTACTTC.